This T cell receptor (beta chain) was observed in a study of T cell changes during pregnancy in multiple sclerosis. J lost 3 bases, V lost 6 bases, and 11 bases had no gene match. The CDR3 extends over 15 amino acids. Germline V CDR1 and CDR2: MNHEY, SMNVEV (reference sequence). Measured with immunoSEQ multiplex PCR; TCRdb has only the in-frame clones, and not every one. The sample has 95,000 to 110,000 clones; 85% to 95% are singletons. This TCR derives from a female donor with multiple sclerosis, enrolled in a pregnancy study. J is TRBJ2-7 and V is TRBV27, with 7 nucleotides matching TRBD1. This material consisted of peripheral blood, taken after pregnancy. The CDR3 region is CASRFTGDPYYEQYF. DNA of the CDR3: TGTGCCAGCAGATTTACAGGGGACCCTTACTACGAGCAGTACTTC.